Listed here are 30 T cell receptor beta chains from one sample, sequenced in a study of T cells in women clearing cervical HPV infection. Measured with immunoSEQ multiplex PCR; TCRdb has only the in-frame clones, and not every one. The sample includes more than 30,000 clones. The sample comprised blood buffy coat. The receptors stem from a woman between 18 and 75 years old with a cervical HPV16 infection that either progressed to CIN3+ or cleared (not recorded which).

On this clone: The CDR3 end lies 3 residues beyond the end of the read and is filled in from the germline J gene. This sequence joins TRBV20-1 and TRBJ1-1; maybe TRBD1 (5 bases). Germline V CDR1 and CDR2: DFQATT, SNEGSKA (reference sequence). V dropped 5 bases and J dropped 3 bases, with 16 bases sitting between them. CDR3 length: 14 amino acids. The sequenced CDR3 bases are TGCAGTGCTGGACATACAGACAGTCACACTGAA. This sequence encodes CSAGHTDSHTE. The full CDR3 is CSAGHTDSHTEAFF.

For this clone: The read ends 3 residues before the CDR3 terminus; that terminus is restored from the germline J gene. The chain uses TRBV18 and TRBJ1-2; D might be TRBD1 (5 bases). The CDR3 extends over 15 amino acids. Per the germline V gene, CDR1 is KGHSH and CDR2 is LQKENI. The V end lost 6 bases, the J end lost 5 bases, and 19 bases lay between the germline ends. The CDR3 protein is CASSRGEALPYGYTF. The part of the CDR3 DNA that was read is TGTGCCAGCTCCCGAGGGGAGGCACTACCTTATGGC.

Details on this clone: A junction boundary mismatches the germline segment, possibly from a read error. The read falls 3 residues short of the CDR3 end, and the missing part is taken from the germline J gene. The rearrangement links TRBV4-1 to TRBJ1-4; 7 bases map to TRBD1. The CDR3 runs 15 residues. Germline CDR1 MGHRA, CDR2 YSYEKL. CDR3: CASRLQGYGNDKLFF. CDR3 DNA (partial): TGCGCCAGCAGGTTACAGGGGTACGGAAATGACAAA.

As for this clone: The CDR3 end lies 3 residues beyond the end of the read and is filled in from the germline J gene. The rearrangement links TRBV5-1 to TRBJ2-1; TRBD2 matches 9 bases. Germline assignment: CDR1 SGHRS and CDR2 YFSETQ. J lost 5 bases, V lost 0 bases, and 3 bases had no gene match. The CDR3 covers 15 residues. Partial CDR3 DNA: TGCGCCAGCAGCTTGGTAGCGGGGGCCAACAATGAG. Protein sequence: CASSLVAGANNE. The whole CDR3 protein reads CASSLVAGANNEQFF.

As for this clone: The read finishes 3 residues shy of the CDR3 end, and the germline J gene is used to complete it. This chain connects TRBV7-9 to TRBJ1-2; D is undetermined. The length of the CDR3 is 13 residues. Looked up from germline, CDR1 is SEHNR and CDR2 is FQNEAQ (reference sequence). CDR3 DNA, as far as it was read: TGTGCCAGCAACTCCGGCGGTTCCTACGAC. It yields the protein CASNSGGSYD. From start to end, the CDR3 is CASNSGGSYDYTF.

Turning to this clone: The read finishes 3 residues shy of the CDR3 end, and the germline J gene is used to complete it. The V and J genes are TRBV15 and TRBJ2-3; 7 bases line up with TRBD2. J was trimmed by 1 base and V by 3 bases; bases with no gene match: 1. CDR3 length equals 14 residues. Germline V gene data show CDR1 as LNHNV and CDR2 as YYDKDF (reference sequence). CDR3 DNA (partial): TGTGCCACCAGCAGCGGACTAGGCACAGATACG. Its protein is CATSSGLGTDT. The whole CDR3 region reads CATSSGLGTDTQYF.

About this clone: The sequence runs out 3 residues before the end of the CDR3; the remainder is reconstructed from the germline J gene. The chain couples TRBV5-1 to TRBJ2-6; D is unclear. The V and J ends lost 3 bases and 0 bases respectively, with 4 bases between them. The CDR3 spans 14 residues. The germline gives CDR1 SGHRS, CDR2 YFSETQ. CDR3 bases read: TGCGCCAGCAGCTACAACTCTGGGGCCAACGTC. Protein product: CASSYNSGANV. In full, the CDR3 is CASSYNSGANVLTF.

As regards this clone: Sequencing ends 3 residues short of the CDR3 end; the germline J gene provides the rest. Other nucleotide sequences in the sample specify the same CDR3. This chain connects TRBV6-1 to TRBJ2-7; TRBD2 matches 10 bases. The CDR3 spans 15 residues. V lost 1 base to trimming and J lost 1 base; unmatched junction nucleotides: 1. Per the germline V gene, CDR1 is MNHNS and CDR2 is SASEGT. The CDR3 DNA, read in part, is TGTGCCAGCAGTGAAGGGACTAGCGGATCCTACGAG. Its translation: CASSEGTSGSYE. The CDR3 as a whole reads CASSEGTSGSYEQYF.

A word on this clone: The observed sequence ends 3 residues before the CDR3 terminus, with the missing tail filled in from the germline J gene. The chain combines TRBV30 with TRBJ2-2; 8 bases match TRBD2. The CDR3 length is 15 residues. The ends lost 5 bases at V and 6 bases at J; junction bases unmatched: 11. Looked up from germline, CDR1 is GTSNPN and CDR2 is SVGIG (reference sequence). The covered CDR3 bases are TGTGCCTGGGACCGAGAGCGGGAGTGGTCCGGGGAG. The encoded protein is CAWDREREWSGE. The whole CDR3 reads CAWDREREWSGELFF.

Note on this clone: The read ends 3 residues early relative to the CDR3; the germline J gene fills the gap. V usage is TRBV4-1 and J usage is TRBJ2-7, with 8 bases fitting TRBD1. The germline V gene encodes CDR1 MGHRA and CDR2 YSYEKL. With 1 base clipped from V and 2 bases from J, the junction kept 7 bases outside the gene matches. This CDR3 has 16 amino acids. The CDR3 protein is CASSQVEAGGTYEQYF. The sequenced part of the CDR3 DNA is TGCGCCAGCAGCCAAGTCGAGGCAGGGGGCACCTACGAG.

Concerning this clone: The read comes to an end 3 residues before the CDR3 does, leaving the germline J gene to fill in the end. The chain combines TRBV7-9 with TRBJ1-2, with TRBD1 matching over 9 bases. The CDR3 sequence is 14 residues long. CDR1 and CDR2 from the germline V gene are SEHNR and FQNEAQ (reference sequence). V dropped 4 bases and J dropped 6; count of bases not matched to a gene: 6. The part of the CDR3 DNA that was read is TGTGCCAGCAGCTCGACAGGGGGTATAAATGGC. The encoded protein is CASSSTGGING. The whole CDR3 is CASSSTGGINGYTF.

Points on this clone: The missing CDR3 end, 3 residues past where the read stops, is filled in from the germline J gene. The chain recombines TRBV7-8 with TRBJ1-1, with 8 bases identical to TRBD1. This CDR3 contains 15 residues. V trimming: 5 bases; J trimming: 5 bases; junction bases outside the gene matches: 10. Germline V gives CDR1 SGHVS, CDR2 FQNEAQ. The CDR3 bases that were read are TGTGCCAGCAGCCAGGACAGGGCCCGACGGACTGAA. This sequence encodes CASSQDRARRTE. The CDR3 as a whole reads CASSQDRARRTEAFF.

Turning to this clone: The CDR3 goes on 3 residues after the read ends, and that part is filled in from the germline J gene. The J gene is TRBJ1-5, the V gene TRBV28; the match to TRBD1 covers 11 bases. Trimming at V came to 6 bases and at J to 5 bases, leaving 6 bases not matched to a gene. Germline V gene sequence: CDR1 MDHEN, CDR2 SYDVKM. The CDR3 is 15 amino acids. The part of the CDR3 DNA that was read is TGTGCCAGCAGCGGGACAGGGGGGCCCCATCAGCCC. It codes for CASSGTGGPHQP. The entire CDR3 is CASSGTGGPHQPQHF.

Concerning this clone itself: The read is 3 residues too short to cover the CDR3 end, so that end is filled in from the germline J gene. The V gene is TRBV2, the J gene TRBJ2-7, with D possibly TRBD1 on 5 matching bases. V lost 4 bases and J 5 bases, leaving 15 bases between the germline ends. Per the germline V gene, CDR1 is SNHLY and CDR2 is FYNNEI. This CDR3 spans 14 amino acids. CDR3 sequence: CASSAGFEFNEQYF. CDR3 DNA (partial): TGTGCCAGCAGTGCAGGGTTTGAATTCAACGAG.

Comment on this clone: The read terminates 3 residues before the CDR3 end, so the remaining end is supplied by the germline J gene. This chain uses TRBV30 with TRBJ1-1, with D hard to call. The CDR3 contains 11 residues. CDR1 and CDR2 from the germline V gene are GTSNPN and SVGIG (reference sequence). The V end lost 8 bases, the J end lost 3 bases, and 10 bases lay between the germline ends. The CDR3 bases that were read are TGTGCCACCAAGGTTGACACTGAA. It is translated as CATKVDTE. The entire CDR3 reads CATKVDTEAFF.

Comments on this clone: The read ends 3 residues early relative to the CDR3; the germline J gene fills the gap. This chain uses TRBV12-3 or TRBV12-4 with TRBJ2-7; 11 nucleotides line up with TRBD1. The CDR3 is 15 amino acids. V was pared by 5 bases and J by 5 bases, with 8 bases of the junction left unmatched. The sequenced CDR3 bases are TGTGCCAGCAGTAATGGCGGGACAGGGGGGAACGAG. Residues: CASSNGGTGGNE. The complete CDR3 protein is CASSNGGTGGNEQYF.

Comments on this clone: The junction departs from germline at one end; a sequencing error may be responsible. The DNA ends 3 residues before the CDR3 does, and the rest of the CDR3 is filled in from the germline J gene. The rearrangement joins TRBV4-2 to TRBJ1-2, with 7 positions matching TRBD1. The germline gives CDR1 LGHNA, CDR2 YNFKEQ. The CDR3 runs 15 residues. The DNA read from the CDR3 is TGCGCCAGCAGCCAATATCAGGGGGGCGACTATGGC. This translates into CASSQYQGGDYG. The full CDR3 protein reads CASSQYQGGDYGYTF.

Concerning this clone: Read data end 3 residues before the CDR3 end; the end is taken from the germline J gene. The V gene is TRBV9, the J gene TRBJ1-4; D may be TRBD1 (6 bases). The CDR3 loop spans 15 amino acids. The germline V and J ends were trimmed by 3 bases and 5 bases, with 14 bases remaining between them. The V gene's germline CDR1 is SGDLS and CDR2 YYNGEE. CDR3 sequence reads: CASSARDNPNEKLFF. The sequenced part of the CDR3 DNA is TGTGCCAGCAGCGCTAGGGACAATCCCAATGAAAAA.

As for this clone: The CDR3 end falls 3 residues outside the read, so it is completed with the germline J gene. The chain has TRBV20-1 and TRBJ2-7; 7 bases agree with TRBD1. V was clipped by 6 bases and J by 0 bases; unmatched bases: 11. Germline CDR1 reads DFQATT; CDR2 reads SNEGSKA (reference sequence). This CDR3 comprises 15 residues. CDR3 bases read: TGCAGTGCAAAAATTCCGGGACAGAGCTCCTACGAG. This codes for CSAKIPGQSSYE. The CDR3 in its entirety is CSAKIPGQSSYEQYF.

Regarding this clone: Read coverage stops 3 residues before the CDR3 terminus; the germline J gene supplies the remainder. The chain is built from TRBV10-3 and TRBJ2-1; 10 bases fit TRBD2. CDR1 is ENHRY, CDR2 SYGVKD, per germline. CDR3 length: 17 residues. V was pared by 6 bases and J by 0 bases, with 8 bases of the junction left unmatched. The covered CDR3 bases are TGTGCCATCAGCGCTAGCGGGAGAGGGTCCTCCTACAATGAG. Amino acids: CAISASGRGSSYNE. The whole CDR3 protein is CAISASGRGSSYNEQFF.

Concerning this clone: Read data end 3 residues before the CDR3 end; the end is taken from the germline J gene. J is TRBJ1-1 and V is TRBV2, with D perhaps matching TRBD1 (5 bases). This CDR3 has 14 residues. Germline assignment: CDR1 SNHLY and CDR2 FYNNEI. With 8 bases removed from V and 0 bases from J, the gap between germline ends came to 13 bases. The CDR3 spells CASLNRSMNTEAFF. The CDR3 bases that were read are TGTGCCAGCCTTAACAGGAGCATGAACACTGAA.

With regard to this clone: The CDR3 end is not reached by the read, which stops 3 residues before it; the germline J gene fills it in. The genes are TRBV5-6 and TRBJ2-1, with a tentative D call TRBD2 (6 bases). Germline-derived CDR1 and CDR2 are SGHDT and YYEEEE. The CDR3 runs to 15 residues. V lost 5 bases to trimming and J lost 1 base, with 13 bases between them. CDR3: CASSPRAGSYNEQFF. CDR3 bases read: TGTGCCAGCAGTCCAAGAGCGGGTTCCTACAATGAG.

About this clone itself: Read coverage stops 3 residues before the CDR3 terminus; the germline J gene supplies the remainder. The rearrangement joins TRBV5-1 to TRBJ1-2; D is perhaps TRBD1 (5 bases). Germline V gene lookup returns CDR1 SGHRS and CDR2 YFSETQ. Trimming took off 0 bases at V and 7 bases at J, with 13 bases between the two ends. The CDR3 length is 14 residues. The CDR3 region is CASSLAETRGGYTF. The CDR3 bases that were read are TGCGCCAGCAGCTTGGCGGAGACTAGGGGTGGC.

A note on this clone: The read terminates 3 residues before the CDR3 end, so the remaining end is supplied by the germline J gene. The chain employs TRBV7-9 and TRBJ2-3, with D perhaps TRBD2 (5 bases). Germline assignment: CDR1 SEHNR and CDR2 FQNEAQ (reference sequence). The CDR3 sequence is 14 residues long. This CDR3 is CASSLLAAQEAQYF. The sequenced part of the CDR3 DNA is TGTGCCAGCAGCCTTCTAGCAGCTCAAGAGGCG.

Points on this clone: The read finishes 3 residues shy of the CDR3 end, and the germline J gene is used to complete it. This chain joins TRBV5-4 and TRBJ2-2, with 10 nucleotides matching TRBD1. Germline V gene sequence: CDR1 SGHNT, CDR2 YYREEE (reference sequence). The CDR3 length is 14 residues. Losses at the gene ends were 3 bases for V and 8 bases for J; bases not matched to a gene: 4. The CDR3 loop is CASSYDRGQGELFF. The CDR3 bases that were read are TGTGCCAGCAGCTATGACAGGGGGCAAGGGGAG. Complete variable domain (other parts from reference TRBV5-4 and TRBJ2-2): ETGVTQSPTHLIKTRGQQVTLRCSSQSGHNTVSWYQQALGQGPQFIFQYYREEENGRGNFPPRFSGLQFPNYSSELNVNALELDDSALYLCASSYDRGQGELFFGEGSRLTVL.

Concerning this clone itself: The read terminates 3 residues before the CDR3 end, so the remaining end is supplied by the germline J gene. The V gene is TRBV18, the J gene TRBJ2-5; the D is unclear. The V and J ends lost 3 bases and 0 bases respectively, with 2 bases between them. The CDR3 contains 12 residues. Germline V gene data show CDR1 as KGHSH and CDR2 as LQKENI. The sequenced part of the CDR3 DNA is TGTGCCAGCTCACCCGACCAAGAGACC. As protein: CASSPDQET. The entire CDR3 is CASSPDQETQYF.

As to this clone: The read halts 3 residues ahead of the CDR3 end, with the missing end drawn from the germline J gene. The chain has TRBV5-1 and TRBJ2-7, with 9 bases lining up with TRBD1. The CDR3 has 14 residues. Germline CDR1 SGHRS, CDR2 YFSETQ. Trimming at V came to 3 bases and at J to 5 bases, leaving 6 bases not matched to a gene. This CDR3 is CASSWGQGNDEQYF. The sequenced part of the CDR3 DNA is TGCGCCAGCAGCTGGGGACAGGGTAACGACGAG.

Details on this clone: The CDR3 goes on 3 residues after the read ends, and that part is filled in from the germline J gene. The chain is built from TRBV14 and TRBJ2-4, with D tentatively TRBD2 (5 bases). The CDR3 runs 13 residues. Germline assignment: CDR1 SGHDN and CDR2 FVKESK. The V gene lost 4 bases and the J gene lost 4 bases, with 8 bases spanning the gap. The sequenced part of the CDR3 DNA is TGTGCCAGCAGCCCTCGCGGGAAAAACATT. Protein product: CASSPRGKNI. The entire CDR3 protein reads CASSPRGKNIQYF.

In regard to this clone: The sample has other DNA sequences that encode this CDR3 too. The part of the CDR3 DNA that was read is TGTGCCAGCAGTGGAGGTAGTGGGGGGACAGAGACC. Its translation is CASSGGSGGTET. Given in full, the CDR3 is CASSGGSGGTETQYF. The chain carries TRBV2 and TRBJ2-5, with a possible D match to TRBD2 (6 bases). The CDR3 goes on 3 residues after the read ends, and that part is filled in from the germline J gene. Trimming took 4 bases from V and 4 from J, leaving 16 bases between them. This CDR3 spans 15 amino acids. Looked up from germline, CDR1 is SNHLY and CDR2 is FYNNEI. Based on the CDR3 plus reference TRBV2 and TRBJ2-5, the full variable domain is EPEVTQTPSHQVTQMGQEVILRCVPISNHLYFYWYRQILGQKVEFLVSFYNNEISEKSEIFDDQFSVERPDGSNFTLKIRSTKLEDSAMYFCASSGGSGGTETQYFGPGTRLLVL.

Regarding this clone: The read terminates 3 residues before the CDR3 end, so the remaining end is supplied by the germline J gene. This sequence joins TRBV11-2 and TRBJ2-1; D call uncertain. Germline CDR1 and CDR2: SGHAT and FQNNGV. V was trimmed by 0 bases and J by 4 bases, leaving 7 bases between them. CDR3 length equals 14 residues. The CDR3 bases that were read are TGTGCCAGCAGCTTAGAATCGTCTTACAATGAG. This encodes CASSLESSYNE. Given in full, the CDR3 is CASSLESSYNEQFF. Full variable domain (missing parts from reference TRBV11-2 and TRBJ2-1): EAGVAQSPRYKIIEKRQSVAFWCNPISGHATLYWYQQILGQGPKLLIQFQNNGVVDDSQLPKDRFSAERLKGVDSTLKIQPAKLEDSAVYLCASSLESSYNEQFFGPGTRLTVL.